This paragraph covers one TCR beta chain sequence. The data are from a study of blood T cell repertoires in COVID-19. Across the whole study: Sources were T cells, B-cell-depleted T cells, or PBMCs; the material itself was cDNA or gDNA.

Trimming pared 3 bases from V and 14 bases from J, leaving 17 bases between. Germline CDR1 reads MNHNS; CDR2 reads SASEGT. The CDR3 totals 13 residues. Original processing methods: Counts of nucleated cells, estimated from reference gene primer amplification, were obtained. TCRdb's table, derived via immunoSEQ multiplex PCR, lists solely in-frame clones and lacks some. The DNA was the basis for D and trimming; V, J and clone size are from that table. The repertoire holds hundreds of thousands of clones, with roughly 80% as singletons. The J gene is TRBJ2-1, the V gene TRBV6-1; D not resolved. Sequencing input: peripheral blood. This sequence was found in a middle-aged woman with active or convalescent COVID-19. The CDR3 bases are TGTGCCAGCAGTGATAAGAGGAACGCCCCAAAGTTCTTC. Translating gives CASSDKRNAPKFF.